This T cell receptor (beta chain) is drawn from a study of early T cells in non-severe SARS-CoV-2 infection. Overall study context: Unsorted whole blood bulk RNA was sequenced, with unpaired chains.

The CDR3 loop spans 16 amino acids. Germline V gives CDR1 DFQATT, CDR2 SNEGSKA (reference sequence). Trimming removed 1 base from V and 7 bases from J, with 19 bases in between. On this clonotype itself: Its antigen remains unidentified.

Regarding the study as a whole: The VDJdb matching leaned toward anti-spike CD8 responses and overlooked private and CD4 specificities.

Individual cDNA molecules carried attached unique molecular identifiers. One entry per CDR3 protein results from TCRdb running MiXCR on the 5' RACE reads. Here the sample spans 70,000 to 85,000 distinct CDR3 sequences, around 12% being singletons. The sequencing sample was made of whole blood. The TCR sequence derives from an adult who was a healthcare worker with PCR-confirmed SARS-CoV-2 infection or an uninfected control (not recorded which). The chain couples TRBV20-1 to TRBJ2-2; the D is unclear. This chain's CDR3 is CSARGRDTLRIGELFF. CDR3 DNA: TGCAGTGCTAGAGGCCGAGACACCCTAAGGATCGGGGAGCTGTTTTTT.